The T cell receptor (beta chain) under discussion was sequenced for a study of blood T cell repertoires in COVID-19. Study overall: Sites across the United States, Italy and Spain contributed samples from acute and convalescent COVID-19.

CDR1 LNHDA and CDR2 SQIVND come from the germline V gene (reference sequence). Trimming took 3 bases from V and 0 from J, leaving 22 bases between them. CDR3 length: 19 residues. As originally analysed: Estimated nucleated cell counts came from reference gene primer amplification. Using immunoSEQ multiplex PCR, the repertoire was profiled, and TCRdb retains in-frame clones only, with some absent. V and J calls plus clone size are reproduced from that table; the DNA served to infer D and trimming. The data hold about 48,000 clones, with under 90% observed a single time. In this sample, this clone turned up a few times. Followed longitudinally, the Seattle patients had been enrolled during active infection.

The sample was peripheral blood. This TCR was sampled from a woman at least 80 years old with COVID-19, enrolled during active disease. The chain uses TRBV19 and TRBJ2-3; perhaps TRBD2 as D (6 bases). DNA for the CDR3: TGTGCCAGTAGTATTAGAGCCCCTCCTCTGCGGGGTAGCACAGATACGCAGTATTTT. It specifies CASSIRAPPLRGSTDTQYF.